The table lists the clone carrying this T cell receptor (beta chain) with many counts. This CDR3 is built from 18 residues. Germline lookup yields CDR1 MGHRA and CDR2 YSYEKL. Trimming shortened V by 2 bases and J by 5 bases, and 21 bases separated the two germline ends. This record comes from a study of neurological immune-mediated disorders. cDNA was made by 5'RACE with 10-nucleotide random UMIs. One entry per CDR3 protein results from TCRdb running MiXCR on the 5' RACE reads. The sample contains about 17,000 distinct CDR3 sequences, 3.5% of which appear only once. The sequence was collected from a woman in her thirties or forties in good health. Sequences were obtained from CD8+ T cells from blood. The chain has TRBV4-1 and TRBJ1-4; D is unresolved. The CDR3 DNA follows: TGCGCCAGCAGCCAAAACCGACAAGTACCGTTAAAGAATGAAAAACTGTTTTTT. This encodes CASSQNRQVPLKNEKLFF.